This T cell receptor beta chain was sequenced for a study of CD8+ T cells in alopecia areata. This clone has only a few counts. Isolated RNA was reverse transcribed into cDNA used as the sequencing template. Clones were sequenced by immunoSEQ multiplex PCR, and TCRdb holds only the in-frame ones, with some missing. The data contain roughly 120,000 clones, around two fifths of them seen just once; the ten biggest clones take up roughly 3.2%. Sorting of PBMCs yielded the CD4+ and CD8+ T cells. V lost 6 bases and J lost 6; bases outside the gene matches: 10. Germline assignment: CDR1 SNHLY and CDR2 FYNNEI. The CDR3 sequence is 15 residues long.

The sequencing sample was made of CD4+ T cells sorted from blood. The sequence derives from a human donor with alopecia areata. The chain joins TRBV2 to TRBJ2-7; the match to TRBD1 covers 11 bases. CDR3 in DNA: TGTGCCAGCAGCCTACCGGGACAGGGGGTTCGCGAGCAGTACTTC. Protein sequence: CASSLPGQGVREQYF. The full variable domain, rest sourced from reference TRBV2 and TRBJ2-7, is EPEVTQTPSHQVTQMGQEVILRCVPISNHLYFYWYRQILGQKVEFLVSFYNNEISEKSEIFDDQFSVERPDGSNFTLKIRSTKLEDSAMYFCASSLPGQGVREQYFGPGTRLTVT.